The 27 T cell receptor beta chains listed next were all sequenced from one sample in a study of OX40 agonist ivuxolimab in advanced cancers. Method: immunoSEQ multiplex PCR; TCRdb's copy keeps in-frame clones and lacks some. This repertoire shows more than 80,000 clones, about 90% found once; its top ten account for around 1.5%. The sequenced sample was CD4+ or CD8+ T cells sorted from blood, obtained in a trial of the OX40 agonist ivuxolimab. The origin of the receptors is an adult with an advanced solid tumor such as melanoma, head and neck, liver or kidney cancer.

The gene calls are TRBV28 and TRBJ1-6; 8 nucleotides match TRBD1. Looked up from germline, CDR1 is MDHEN and CDR2 is SYDVKM. The CDR3 covers 17 residues. The J segment lost 10 bases and the V segment lost 2 bases, leaving 13 bases of the junction unmatched. The CDR3 nucleotides read TGTGCCAGCAGTTTAGCGGGACAGGCGGGAAAAAGGTCACCCCTCCACTTT. It translates to CASSLAGQAGKRSPLHF.

This clone was observed a single time. The J gene is TRBJ2-7, the V gene TRBV27, with 8 bases matching TRBD1. The CDR3 extends over 14 amino acids. Trimming took 5 bases from V and 4 from J; bases not matched to a gene: 7. CDR1 is MNHEY and CDR2 is SMNVEV in the germline V gene (reference sequence). The CDR3 spells CASSPRTGPYEQYF. CDR3 DNA: TGTGCCAGCAGTCCGCGGACAGGGCCTTACGAGCAGTACTTC.

The genes are TRBV5-1 and TRBJ2-7, with 7 bases matching TRBD1. V shed 4 bases and J 3 bases; nucleotides not matched to a gene: 7. The CDR3 sequence is 14 residues long. From germline, CDR1 is SGHRS and CDR2 YFSETQ. The CDR3 nucleotides read TGCGCCAGCAGCGGGGCCGGGACAGACTACGAGCAGTACTTC. It yields the protein CASSGAGTDYEQYF.

This clone has a single count. This chain links TRBV18 with TRBJ1-3; maybe TRBD1 (5 bases). Germline V lookup: CDR1 KGHSH, CDR2 LQKENI. CDR3 length: 15 residues. The V and J ends lost 1 base and 4 bases respectively, with 11 bases between them. The CDR3: CASSPRQGDGNTIYF. The CDR3 DNA follows: TGTGCCAGCTCACCACGGCAGGGTGACGGAAACACCATATATTTT.

The chain carries TRBV7-3 and TRBJ2-1; 9 bases map to TRBD1. Germline V gene sequence: CDR1 SGHTA, CDR2 FQGTGA. The CDR3 sequence is 15 residues long. V lost 4 bases to trimming and J lost 7 bases; unmatched junction nucleotides: 8. For the CDR3, the DNA is TGTGCCAGCAGCTCCGGGACAGGGTTTTTGAATGAGCAGTTCTTC. It codes for CASSSGTGFLNEQFF.

V gene TRBV2 combines with J gene TRBJ2-5, with D perhaps TRBD1 or TRBD2 (6 bases each). CDR1 is SNHLY and CDR2 is FYNNEI in the germline V gene. V gave up 7 bases and J gave up 5 bases, with 14 bases separating them. The CDR3 is 13 residues long. DNA of the CDR3: TGTGCCAGCACCTGGGGGGCGGGGGAGACCCAGTACTTC. Residues: CASTWGAGETQYF. Supplemented by reference TRBV2 and TRBJ2-5, the full variable domain reads EPEVTQTPSHQVTQMGQEVILRCVPISNHLYFYWYRQILGQKVEFLVSFYNNEISEKSEIFDDQFSVERPDGSNFTLKIRSTKLEDSAMYFCASTWGAGETQYFGPGTRLLVL.

This clone occurred once. The chain links TRBV19 to TRBJ1-2; no clear D gene. Germline V gene lookup returns CDR1 LNHDA and CDR2 SQIVND (reference sequence). V was clipped by 4 bases and J by 1 base, with 10 bases between them. The CDR3 has 14 residues. CDR3: CASSSLLGNYGYTF. The CDR3 DNA reads as TGTGCCAGTAGTAGCCTCCTAGGTAACTATGGCTACACCTTC.

This rearrangement joins TRBV5-6 to TRBJ2-7; TRBD1 aligns across 8 bases. Germline lookup yields CDR1 SGHDT and CDR2 YYEEEE. The CDR3 is 13 amino acids. Trimming cost V 7 bases and J 4 bases; bases outside gene matches: 7. The CDR3 is CASGKTGVYEQYF. The CDR3 bases are TGTGCCAGCGGGAAGACAGGGGTGTACGAGCAGTACTTC. Full variable domain (outside the CDR3, taken from reference TRBV5-6 and TRBJ2-7): DAGVTQSPTHLIKTRGQQVTLRCSPKSGHDTVSWYQQALGQGPQFIFQYYEEEERQRGNFPDRFSGHQFPNYSSELNVNALLLGDSALYLCASGKTGVYEQYFGPGTRLTVT.

This chain connects TRBV19 to TRBJ2-7, with D perhaps TRBD2 (5 bases). CDR1 and CDR2 (germline): LNHDA, SQIVND (reference sequence). Trimming shortened V by 6 bases and J by 3 bases, and 18 bases separated the two germline ends. The CDR3 has 15 residues. The CDR3 loop reads CASSPRSPGLYEQYF. The CDR3 DNA reads TGTGCCAGTAGCCCTCGGTCCCCAGGACTCTACGAGCAGTACTTC.

DNA of the CDR3: TGTGCCAGCACCGTGGGAGGGGGTATTACGCATATTGCGACTGAAGCTTTCTTT. Protein product: CASTVGGGITHIATEAFF. The rearrangement joins TRBV5-4 to TRBJ1-1; D possibly corresponds to TRBD1 (6 bases). The germline V gene encodes CDR1 SGHNT and CDR2 YYREEE (reference sequence). The ends were cut back, 6 bases at V and 5 bases at J, with 29 bases in the middle. The CDR3 loop spans 18 amino acids.

This chain connects TRBV19 to TRBJ2-7, with D possibly matching TRBD1 (6 bases). This CDR3 spans 13 amino acids. CDR1 LNHDA and CDR2 SQIVND come from the germline V gene (reference sequence). Trimming removed 7 bases from V and 3 bases from J, with 13 bases in between. The CDR3 DNA follows: TGTGCCAGTAATCGGGACATAGTCTACGAGCAGTACTTC. Protein: CASNRDIVYEQYF.

This clone was recorded once. The V call is TRBV7-2, the J call TRBJ2-3, with a possible D match to TRBD2 (5 bases). V was pared by 0 bases and J by 6 bases, with 10 bases between. The V gene's germline CDR1 is SGHTA and CDR2 FQGNSA. This CDR3 is built from 14 residues. The CDR3 spells CASSLAGVTDTQYF. In DNA, the CDR3 is TGTGCCAGCAGCTTAGCGGGAGTTACCGATACGCAGTATTTT.

The chain joins TRBV25-1 to TRBJ2-1, with 7 bases identical to TRBD1. V was pared by 3 bases and J by 2 bases, with 4 bases of the junction left unmatched. Germline values: CDR1 MGHDK, CDR2 SYGVNS. This CDR3 has 15 residues. The CDR3 DNA sequence: TGTGCCAGCAGTGAGGACAGGCCTACCTACAATGAGCAGTTCTTC. It codes for CASSEDRPTYNEQFF.

A few counts support this clone. The gene calls are TRBV18 and TRBJ1-1, with D perhaps matching TRBD1 (5 bases). The CDR3 totals 13 residues. V lost 3 bases and J lost 7, with 12 bases in between. Germline lookup yields CDR1 KGHSH and CDR2 LQKENI. CDR3 in amino acids: CASSPYGGFEAFF. The DNA of the CDR3 is TGTGCCAGCTCACCTTACGGGGGGTTTGAAGCTTTCTTT.

The chain carries TRBV19 and TRBJ1-3; tentatively, D is TRBD1 (6 bases). The germline V gene encodes CDR1 LNHDA and CDR2 SQIVND (reference sequence). CDR3 size: 15 residues. V was trimmed by 6 bases and J by 2 bases, leaving 14 bases between them. The chain's CDR3 is CASSNQGGPGNTIYF. DNA of the CDR3: TGTGCCAGTAGCAATCAAGGGGGTCCTGGAAACACCATATATTTT.

V gene TRBV10-2 combines with J gene TRBJ2-7; TRBD1 or TRBD2 may be the D gene (5 bases each). This CDR3 has 15 amino acids. Looked up from germline, CDR1 is WSHSY and CDR2 is SAAADI. V was pared by 6 bases and J by 4 bases, with 19 bases between. Here the CDR3 DNA reads TGCGCCAGCAGGGGGGAGACGTCTAGGCCTTACGAGCAGTACTTC. It is translated as CASRGETSRPYEQYF.

In this sample, this clone turned up once. CDR3 DNA sequence: TGTGCCAGCAGTGCCGGGGGTCTTTCAAGGGAGACCCAGTACTTC. Protein product: CASSAGGLSRETQYF. The chain carries TRBV2 and TRBJ2-5, with D possibly TRBD2 on 6 matching bases. The CDR3 length is 15 residues. CDR1 and CDR2 (germline): SNHLY, FYNNEI. V was cut by 4 bases and J by 5 bases, with 17 bases left in between.

This chain links TRBV19 with TRBJ2-3; 9 bases line up with TRBD2. Germline values: CDR1 LNHDA, CDR2 SQIVND (reference sequence). Trimming took 5 bases from V and 9 from J; bases not matched to a gene: 21. The CDR3 spans 18 residues. The CDR3 reads CASSYSGTSSTGLRTQYF. Written as DNA, the CDR3 is TGTGCCAGTAGTTATTCCGGGACTAGCTCCACCGGTCTTAGAACGCAGTATTTT.

The chain recombines TRBV5-6 with TRBJ2-7; D gene uncertain. Per the germline V gene, CDR1 is SGHDT and CDR2 is YYEEEE. The ends were cut back, 5 bases at V and 2 bases at J, with 8 bases in the middle. CDR3 size: 12 residues. In DNA form, the CDR3 reads TGTGCCAGCAGTCTCCAGACCTACGAGCAGTACTTC. It is translated as CASSLQTYEQYF.

This clone occurred once. This sequence joins TRBV20-1 and TRBJ2-5; D is uncertain. V lost 4 bases, J lost 4 bases, and 7 bases lay in between. The germline CDR1 and CDR2 sequences are DFQATT and SNEGSKA (reference sequence). The CDR3 sequence is 11 residues long. The CDR3 DNA sequence: TGCAGTGCTACCCCCTTAGAGACCCAGTACTTC. Translating gives CSATPLETQYF.

The rearrangement uses TRBV10-3 and TRBJ2-7; TRBD1 aligns across 9 bases. With 5 bases clipped from V and 3 bases from J, the junction kept 11 bases outside the gene matches. This CDR3 region has 16 residues. Per the germline V gene, CDR1 is ENHRY and CDR2 is SYGVKD. The CDR3, as DNA: TGTGCCATCAGTTCCCTGAGGGGGGGACAGGGCTACGAGCAGTACTTC. Its translation is CAISSLRGGQGYEQYF.

The rearrangement uses TRBV10-3 and TRBJ2-3; no definite D call. The germline V gene has CDR1 ENHRY and CDR2 SYGVKD. Trimming stripped 4 bases from V and 3 bases from J, with 8 bases between. The CDR3 spans 13 residues. The CDR3 coding sequence is TGTGCCATCAGTGTGGACGGGACAGATACGCAGTATTTT. This codes for CAISVDGTDTQYF.

The chain uses TRBV29-1 and TRBJ1-1, with D unclear. The germline V gene has CDR1 SQVTM and CDR2 ANQGSEA. This CDR3 contains 13 residues. Trimming took off 3 bases at V and 0 bases at J, with 8 bases between the two ends. The DNA of the CDR3 is TGCAGCGTTGATGCAGGTATGAACACTGAAGCTTTCTTT. Its translation is CSVDAGMNTEAFF.

The chain has TRBV19 and TRBJ2-5; D remains unclear. The V end was cut by 5 bases, the J end by 3 bases, with 10 bases between. The germline V gene encodes CDR1 LNHDA and CDR2 SQIVND (reference sequence). The CDR3 contains 13 residues. Written as DNA, the CDR3 is TGTGCCAGTAGTTCTATGGGTAAAGAGACCCAGTACTTC. The encoded protein is CASSSMGKETQYF.

The chain uses TRBV7-9 and TRBJ2-3, with 8 nucleotides matching TRBD2. CDR1 SEHNR and CDR2 FQNEAQ come from the germline V gene (reference sequence). V shed 2 bases and J 7 bases; nucleotides not matched to a gene: 17. The CDR3 consists of 18 residues. This CDR3 is CASSLRWGAVAGGNTQYF. In nucleotides, the CDR3 is TGTGCCAGCAGCTTAAGATGGGGGGCGGTCGCGGGAGGAAATACGCAGTATTTT.

V gene TRBV28 combines with J gene TRBJ2-7, with D perhaps assigned TRBD1 or TRBD2 (5 bases each). This CDR3 is 13 amino acids long. V lost 5 bases to trimming and J lost 5 bases, with 13 bases between them. The germline V gene has CDR1 MDHEN and CDR2 SYDVKM. CDR3 amino acids: CASSPRGRNEQYF. Written as DNA, the CDR3 is TGTGCCAGCAGTCCCCGGGGCCGGAACGAGCAGTACTTC.

This clone was observed a few times. This chain connects TRBV28 to TRBJ1-2; D unresolved. V lost 2 bases, J lost 7 bases, and 8 bases lay in between. Germline CDR1 is MDHEN and CDR2 is SYDVKM. This CDR3 contains 12 residues. The CDR3 protein is CASSLVNGGYTF. The CDR3 region has the DNA TGTGCCAGCAGTTTAGTGAACGGTGGCTACACCTTC.